Below are 10 T cell receptor beta chains sequenced from a single sample in a study of blood T cell repertoires in COVID-19. Assay: immunoSEQ multiplex PCR; the TCRdb copy retains only in-frame clones and omits some. The sample yields approximately 90,000 clones, roughly 82% seen once. Sequencing was performed on peripheral blood. Receptors originate from a woman of 80 years or more with acute or convalescent COVID-19.

The chain links TRBV15 to TRBJ2-1, with a possible D match to TRBD2 (6 bases). V lost 4 bases and J 5 bases, leaving 15 bases between the germline ends. Per germline, CDR1 LNHNV and CDR2 YYDKDF (reference sequence). The CDR3 totals 15 residues. As DNA, the CDR3 is TGTGCCACCAGCACACACCGGGACTTAAACAATGAGCAGTTCTTC. Translation gives CATSTHRDLNNEQFF.

The V and J genes are TRBV10-3 and TRBJ1-2; 7 bases agree with TRBD1. Germline-derived CDR1 and CDR2 are ENHRY and SYGVKD. The CDR3 sequence is 15 residues long. With 0 bases clipped from V and 6 bases from J, the junction kept 7 bases outside the gene matches. CDR3: CAISESKQGYDGYTF. CDR3 in DNA: TGTGCCATCAGTGAGTCGAAACAGGGGTATGATGGCTACACCTTC.

This chain uses TRBV10-3 with TRBJ1-1, with unresolved D. Germline V gene sequence: CDR1 ENHRY, CDR2 SYGVKD. The length of the CDR3 is 18 residues. Trimming left V 6 bases short and J 4 bases short, with 27 bases between. The CDR3, as DNA: TGTGCCATCAGCCGAGGTAGAATGTCGATCCAGGCGGGCACTGAAGCTTTCTTT. Its protein product is CAISRGRMSIQAGTEAFF.

The V call is TRBV3-1 (or the pseudogene TRBV3-2), the J call TRBJ2-2; D may be TRBD1 (6 bases). The V and J ends lost 1 base and 6 bases respectively, with 15 bases between them. The germline gives CDR1 LGHDT, CDR2 YNNKEL (reference sequence). The CDR3 is 16 amino acids. The CDR3: CASSQGSVQGPGELFF. The CDR3 DNA follows: TGTGCCAGCAGCCAAGGATCCGTTCAGGGGCCCGGGGAGCTGTTTTTT.

The chain has TRBV6-5 and TRBJ1-2; D is possibly TRBD1 (5 bases). Germline V gives CDR1 MNHEY, CDR2 SVGAGI. Trimming pared 5 bases from V and 0 bases from J, leaving 13 bases between. The CDR3 has 15 amino acids. The CDR3 loop is CASSLRVPTNYGYTF. In DNA, the CDR3 is TGTGCCAGCAGTCTCAGGGTCCCCACTAACTATGGCTACACCTTC.

This chain joins TRBV10-1 and TRBJ1-5; D unclear. Germline V gene data show CDR1 as WNHNN and CDR2 as SYGVQD (reference sequence). The CDR3 covers 12 residues. V lost 3 bases and J 5 bases, leaving 5 bases between the germline ends. The CDR3 reads CASSEGDQPQHF. Written as DNA, the CDR3 is TGCGCCAGCAGTGAAGGAGATCAGCCCCAGCATTTT.

The CDR3 region is CASSLPGSVADTQYF. CDR3 bases: TGTGCCAGCAGCCTACCCGGGAGCGTTGCAGATACGCAGTATTTT. The J gene is TRBJ2-3, the V gene TRBV5-4; the D gene is possibly TRBD2 (6 bases). The V gene lost 4 bases and the J gene lost 4 bases, with 16 bases spanning the gap. The CDR3 totals 15 residues. Germline values: CDR1 SGHNT, CDR2 YYREEE (reference sequence). The full variable domain, its missing parts supplied by reference TRBV5-4 and TRBJ2-3, is ETGVTQSPTHLIKTRGQQVTLRCSSQSGHNTVSWYQQALGQGPQFIFQYYREEENGRGNFPPRFSGLQFPNYSSELNVNALELDDSALYLCASSLPGSVADTQYFGPGTRLTVL.

The rearrangement uses TRBV7-9 and TRBJ2-2, with unresolved D. CDR1 SEHNR and CDR2 FQNEAQ come from the germline V gene (reference sequence). This CDR3 has 14 amino acids. V dropped 1 base and J dropped 4 bases, with 7 bases sitting between them. CDR3 DNA: TGTGCCAGCAGCTTAGAACAAATCACCGGGGAGCTGTTTTTT. Translated, it gives CASSLEQITGELFF.

The chain has TRBV13 and TRBJ2-1, with a possible D match to TRBD1 (6 bases). Trimming cost V 3 bases and J 5 bases, with 14 bases left between them. The CDR3 length is 15 residues. CDR1 is PRHDT, CDR2 FYEKMQ, per germline (reference sequence). DNA for the CDR3: TGTGCCAGCAGCTTCAGGACAGTGGGACACAATGAGCAGTTCTTC. Translation gives CASSFRTVGHNEQFF.

The chain is built from TRBV28 and TRBJ1-3; D gene uncertain. The CDR3 has 12 residues. V was pared by 8 bases and J by 0 bases, with 5 bases between. Germline V lookup: CDR1 MDHEN, CDR2 SYDVKM. The CDR3 spells CASQSSGNTIYF. CDR3 sequence (DNA): TGTGCCAGCCAATCCTCTGGAAACACCATATATTTT.